This T cell receptor beta chain came from a study of CD4 T cells in relation to SARS-CoV-2 and coronaviruses. The CDR3 has 12 amino acids. Germline V lookup: CDR1 MGHRA, CDR2 YSYEKL. Trimming took off 6 bases at V and 4 bases at J, with 9 bases between the two ends. Data came from immunoSEQ multiplex PCR; TCRdb stores just in-frame clones and leaves some out. The sample records 35,000 or so clones, just under 85% being singletons. Notes on this clone: Its antigen is as yet unknown.

This chain connects TRBV4-1 to TRBJ1-2; D is unclear. This receptor was identified in an adult with COVID-19. The specimen was naive CD4+ T cells from PBMCs, cultured in vitro. Subset of the sample: naive CD4+ T cells isolated by negative enrichment. CDR3 sequence: CASRKGSYGYTF. The CDR3 DNA reads TGCGCCAGCAGGAAGGGATCCTATGGCTACACCTTC.